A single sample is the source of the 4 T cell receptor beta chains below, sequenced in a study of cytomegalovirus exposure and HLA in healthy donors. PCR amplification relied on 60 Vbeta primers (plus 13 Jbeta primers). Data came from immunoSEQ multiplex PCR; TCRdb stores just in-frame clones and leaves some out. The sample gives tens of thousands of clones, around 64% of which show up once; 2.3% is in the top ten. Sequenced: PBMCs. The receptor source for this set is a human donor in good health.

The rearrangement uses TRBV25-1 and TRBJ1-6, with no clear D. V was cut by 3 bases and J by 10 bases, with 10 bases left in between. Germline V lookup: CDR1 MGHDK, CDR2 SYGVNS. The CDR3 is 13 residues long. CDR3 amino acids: CASSDPRGSPLHF. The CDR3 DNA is TGTGCCAGCAGTGACCCCAGAGGGTCACCCCTCCACTTT.

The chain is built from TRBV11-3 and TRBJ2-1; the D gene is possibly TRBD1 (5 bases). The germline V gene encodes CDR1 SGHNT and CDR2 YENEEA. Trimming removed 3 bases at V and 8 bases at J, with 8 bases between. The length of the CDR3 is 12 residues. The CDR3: CASSLTRDEQFF. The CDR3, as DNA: TGTGCCAGCAGCTTGACCAGGGATGAGCAGTTCTTC.

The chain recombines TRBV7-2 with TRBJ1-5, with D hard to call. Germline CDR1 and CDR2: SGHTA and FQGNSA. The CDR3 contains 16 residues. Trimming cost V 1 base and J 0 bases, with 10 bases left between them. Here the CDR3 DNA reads TGTGCCAGCAGCTTAGTACCGGAGTATAGCAATCAGCCCCAGCATTTT. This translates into CASSLVPEYSNQPQHF.

CDR3 residues: CASIRTGSTGELFF. In DNA form, the CDR3 reads TGTGCCAGCATTCGGACAGGGAGCACCGGGGAGCTGTTTTTT. V is TRBV2 and J is TRBJ2-2; 8 bases agree with TRBD1. CDR3 size: 14 residues. Trimming at V came to 7 bases and at J to 4 bases, leaving 5 bases not matched to a gene. The germline V gene has CDR1 SNHLY and CDR2 FYNNEI.